This TCR beta chain was observed in a study of cytomegalovirus exposure and HLA in healthy donors. Use of 60 Vbeta and 13 Jbeta primers characterized the PCR. Clones were read by immunoSEQ multiplex PCR, and TCRdb kept only the in-frame ones, dropping some. The table records almost 200,000 clones, 70% to 90% of them present only once. The trim removed 5 bases at V and 1 base at J, leaving 2 bases unmatched. The CDR3 is 14 amino acids. The V gene's germline CDR1 is SGHTA and CDR2 FQGNSA. The TCR was taken from a woman between 45 and 65 years old in good health and CMV-seronegative. J is TRBJ2-4 and V is TRBV7-2, with 7 bases lining up with TRBD1. Specimen: PBMCs. Here the CDR3 DNA reads TGTGCCAGCAGCCAGGGGGTGGCCAAAAACATTCAGTACTTC. It is translated as CASSQGVAKNIQYF.